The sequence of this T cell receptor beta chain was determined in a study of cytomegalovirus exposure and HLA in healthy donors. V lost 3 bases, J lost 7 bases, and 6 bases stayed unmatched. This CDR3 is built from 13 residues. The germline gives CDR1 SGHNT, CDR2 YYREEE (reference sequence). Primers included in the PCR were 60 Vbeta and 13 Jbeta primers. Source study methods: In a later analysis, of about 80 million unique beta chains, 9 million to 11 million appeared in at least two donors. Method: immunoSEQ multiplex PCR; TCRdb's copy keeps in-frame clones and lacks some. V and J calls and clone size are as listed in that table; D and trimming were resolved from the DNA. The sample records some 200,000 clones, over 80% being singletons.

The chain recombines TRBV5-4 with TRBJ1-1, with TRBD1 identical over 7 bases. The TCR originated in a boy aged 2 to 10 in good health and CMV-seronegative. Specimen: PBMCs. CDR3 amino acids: CASSSRTGGEAFF. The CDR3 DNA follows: TGTGCCAGCAGCTCCAGGACAGGCGGTGAAGCTTTCTTT.